This T cell receptor (beta chain) came from a study of shared clonotypes between healthy human individuals. Germline V lookup: CDR1 MNHEY, CDR2 SVGAGI. This CDR3 region has 15 residues. J was trimmed by 4 bases and V by 5 bases; bases with no gene match: 6. Running of the assay took place at deep level. Some clones are missing from TCRdb's copy, which holds only in-frame ones; the method was immunoSEQ multiplex PCR. This table holds 2,500,000 or so clones, roughly 92% found once. This clone is a singleton in its sample. The antigen is undetermined. Overall study results and limits: A reduction in generation probabilities was seen for non-shared clonotypes relative to those shared by all four donors.

The TCR sequence derives from a young man in good health. The chain combines TRBV6-5 with TRBJ1-5; TRBD1 matches 9 bases. Sequenced material: naive CD4+ T cells sorted from blood. Noted subset: CD45RA+ positively selected. CDR3 loop: CASSASGTGNQPQHF. CDR3 coding DNA: TGTGCCAGCAGTGCCTCAGGGACAGGGAATCAGCCCCAGCATTTT.